This TCR beta chain was identified during a study of regulatory T cells in long-lasting Graves disease. The wider study: Antithyroid drugs had been taken by newly diagnosed Graves' patients for under 3 months.

The CDR3 totals 14 residues. V trimming: 8 bases; J trimming: 7 bases; junction bases outside the gene matches: 9. Germline V gene lookup returns CDR1 SNHLY and CDR2 FYNNEI. CDR3-region Arm-PCR and iRepertoire HTBI primers produced the TCR beta libraries. TCRdb itself ran the multiplex PCR reads through MiXCR, one entry per CDR3 protein. The sample has about 420,000 distinct CDR3 sequences; about 15% are singletons. Time point defined: newly diagnosed GD, antithyroid drugs for less than 3 months. The TCR library was made from RNA that had been extracted from PBMCs in TRIzol. This clonotype has at least ten counts. These data also featured in a second study, about T cells in Graves' hyperthyroidism and ophthalmopathy. That work adds: Uncontrolled infection, other autoimmune disease, pregnancy or lactation disqualified patients from enrolment.

This clonotype originated in a woman younger than 35 with Graves disease. The V and J genes are TRBV2 and TRBJ2-2; 8 bases fit TRBD1. The starting material was peripheral blood mononuclear cells (PBMCs), obtained at new diagnosis, from a patient treated with antithyroid drugs. Here the CDR3 reads CASRGQAGGGELFF. CDR3 in DNA: TGTGCCAGCCGGGGACAGGCGGGTGGCGGGGAGCTGTTTTTT.